The next 32 T cell receptor beta chains were all read from a single sample in a study of a mutant IDH1 vaccine in newly diagnosed glioma. Their antigens remain unidentified. Described time point: week 23, last vaccination. Every vaccination contained 300 ug of the mutant IDH1 20-mer peptide and was paired with topical imiquimod. Measured with immunoSEQ multiplex PCR; TCRdb has only the in-frame clones, and not every one. The sample lists around 30,000 clones, 80% seen once, with over 7% in the top ten. Source: PBMCs, taken from a glioma patient whose treatment included an IDH1 peptide vaccine. These receptors were collected from a woman aged 18-29 years with glioma.

The gene calls are TRBV5-1 and TRBJ2-7; TRBD2 matches at 12 bases. CDR3 size: 15 residues. CDR1 is SGHRS, CDR2 YFSETQ, per germline. The trim removed 4 bases at V and 0 bases at J, leaving 2 bases unmatched. CDR3 bases: TGCGCCAGCAGCCCTAGCGGGAGGGCCTCCTACGAGCAGTACTTC. Amino acid sequence: CASSPSGRASYEQYF.

The chain is built from TRBV7-2 and TRBJ2-7; 7 nucleotides match TRBD2. Germline V gives CDR1 SGHTA, CDR2 FQGNSA. The V segment lost 5 bases and the J segment 3 bases; nucleotides outside the gene matches: 10. CDR3 length equals 15 residues. The CDR3: CASSLAGVTLYEQYF. CDR3 in DNA: TGTGCCAGCAGCCTTGCGGGGGTAACCCTCTACGAGCAGTACTTC.

CDR3 sequence (DNA): TGTGCCAGCAGCCAGCTAGCGGGAGGAGAGGGGGATACGCAGTATTTT. It specifies CASSQLAGGEGDTQYF. The genes are TRBV7-2 and TRBJ2-3, with 11 nucleotides matching TRBD2. This CDR3 comprises 16 residues. The V and J ends lost 5 bases and 6 bases, in that order; junction bases with no gene match: 10. The germline V gene encodes CDR1 SGHTA and CDR2 FQGNSA.

The rearrangement uses TRBV4-1 and TRBJ2-3, with 7 bases lining up with TRBD1. V trimming: 3 bases; J trimming: 2 bases; junction bases outside the gene matches: 5. Germline CDR1 MGHRA, CDR2 YSYEKL. CDR3 length: 15 amino acids. The DNA for the CDR3 is TGCGCCAGCAGCCAGGTTGGGACAGTCACAGATACGCAGTATTTT. Translated: CASSQVGTVTDTQYF.

The rearrangement links TRBV2 to TRBJ2-1; 11 bases agree with TRBD1. The CDR3 length is 16 residues. Trimming removed 7 bases from V and 7 bases from J; junction bases left unmatched: 12. Germline values: CDR1 SNHLY, CDR2 FYNNEI. The CDR3 DNA reads as TGTGCCAGCATAGGAGCTGGACAGGGGGCGGGTAATGAGCAGTTCTTC. Encoded protein: CASIGAGQGAGNEQFF. The variable domain in full, completed from reference TRBV2 and TRBJ2-1, reads EPEVTQTPSHQVTQMGQEVILRCVPISNHLYFYWYRQILGQKVEFLVSFYNNEISEKSEIFDDQFSVERPDGSNFTLKIRSTKLEDSAMYFCASIGAGQGAGNEQFFGPGTRLTVL.

J is TRBJ1-1 and V is TRBV5-1, with D possibly matching TRBD1 (5 bases). V was clipped by 0 bases and J by 1 base, with 10 bases between them. The CDR3 length is 15 residues. Looked up from germline, CDR1 is SGHRS and CDR2 is YFSETQ. The CDR3 DNA reads as TGCGCCAGCAGCTTGGATATGGGGCAGAACACTGAAGCTTTCTTT. This encodes CASSLDMGQNTEAFF.

This rearrangement joins TRBV5-1 to TRBJ1-1; tentative D call: TRBD1 (6 bases). The CDR3 totals 16 residues. Germline CDR1 SGHRS, CDR2 YFSETQ. Trimming removed 0 bases at V and 2 bases at J, with 14 bases between. The CDR3: CASSLGGRGINTEAFF. CDR3 bases: TGCGCCAGCAGCTTGGGGGGGCGGGGGATAAACACTGAAGCTTTCTTT. Drawing the rest from reference TRBV5-1 and TRBJ1-1, the complete variable domain is KAGVTQTPRYLIKTRGQQVTLSCSPISGHRSVSWYQQTPGQGLQFLFEYFSETQRNKGNFPGRFSGRQFSNSRSEMNVSTLELGDSALYLCASSLGGRGINTEAFFGQGTRLTVV.

This chain joins TRBV7-8 and TRBJ2-3; 7 bases align to TRBD2. The CDR3 covers 16 residues. J was trimmed by 0 bases and V by 5 bases; bases with no gene match: 8. Germline lookup yields CDR1 SGHVS and CDR2 FQNEAQ. This CDR3 reads CASSQRLAASTDTQYF. Here the CDR3 DNA reads TGTGCCAGCAGCCAACGGCTAGCGGCCAGCACAGATACGCAGTATTTT.

The gene calls are TRBV6-5 and TRBJ2-4, with 9 bases fitting TRBD2. This CDR3 spans 15 amino acids. Germline V CDR1 and CDR2: MNHEY, SVGAGI. The junction had 3 bases not matched to a gene; V was cut back by 5 bases and J by 1 base. The CDR3 DNA sequence: TGTGCCAGCAGTCTGGCGGGAGGGGCCAAAAACATTCAGTACTTC. It translates to CASSLAGGAKNIQYF.

The chain joins TRBV7-2 to TRBJ1-1; D unresolved. The CDR3 loop spans 12 amino acids. V lost 2 bases, J lost 8 bases, and 9 bases lay in between. Germline loops: CDR1 SGHTA, CDR2 FQGNSA. The CDR3 protein is CASSLSLKEAFF. Here the CDR3 DNA reads TGTGCCAGCAGCTTATCGTTAAAAGAAGCTTTCTTT. The variable domain in full, with the rest retrieved from reference TRBV7-2 and TRBJ1-1, is GAGVSQSPSNKVTEKGKDVELRCDPISGHTALYWYRQSLGQGLEFLIYFQGNSAPDKSGLPSDRFSAERTGGSVSTLTIQRTQQEDSAVYLCASSLSLKEAFFGQGTRLTVV.

V gene TRBV30 combines with J gene TRBJ1-4; D unclear. There are 14 residues in the CDR3. V was cut by 1 base and J by 4 bases, with 10 bases left in between. The germline CDR1 and CDR2 sequences are GTSNPN and SVGIG (reference sequence). The CDR3 DNA follows: TGTGCCTGGAGTGAGACGGTAGATAATGAAAAACTGTTTTTT. Residues: CAWSETVDNEKLFF. The full variable domain, in which reference TRBV30 and TRBJ1-4 provide the parts outside the CDR3, is SQTIHQWPATLVQPVGSPLSLECTVEGTSNPNLYWYRQAAGRGLQLLFYSVGIGQISSEVPQNLSASRPQDRQFILSSKKLLLSDSGFYLCAWSETVDNEKLFFGSGTQLSVL.

The V call is TRBV19, the J call TRBJ1-2; 8 bases map to TRBD1. This CDR3 is 16 amino acids long. Germline V gene lookup returns CDR1 LNHDA and CDR2 SQIVND (reference sequence). Germline trimming cut 4 bases from V and 4 bases from J; bases unmatched to any gene: 11. CDR3 region: CASSTPLGQGGYGYTF. The DNA for the CDR3 is TGTGCCAGTAGTACACCGCTCGGACAGGGCGGCTATGGCTACACCTTC. Together with reference TRBV19 and TRBJ1-2, the CDR3 gives the full variable domain: DGGITQSPKYLFRKEGQNVTLSCEQNLNHDAMYWYRQDPGQGLRLIYYSQIVNDFQKGDIAEGYSVSREKKESFPLTVTSAQKNPTAFYLCASSTPLGQGGYGYTFGSGTRLTVV.

This sequence joins TRBV6-1 and TRBJ1-3; perhaps TRBD1 as D (5 bases). The germline V gene has CDR1 MNHNS and CDR2 SASEGT. V shed 6 bases and J shed 8 bases, with 20 bases lying between them. The CDR3 sequence is 15 residues long. The CDR3 bases are TGTGCCAGCAGCCTATCGGGGGTATTTTCGGACACCATATATTTT. Translated: CASSLSGVFSDTIYF.

V usage is TRBV29-1 and J usage is TRBJ2-3; D gene unclear. CDR1 and CDR2 from the germline V gene are SQVTM and ANQGSEA. The CDR3 runs to 13 residues. Trimming cost V 5 bases and J 5 bases, with 14 bases left between them. DNA for the CDR3: TGCAGCGTTACGGATACTTTACTAGATACGCAGTATTTT. It specifies CSVTDTLLDTQYF.

The table lists this clone with a count of one. The chain couples TRBV27 to TRBJ1-2; D is undetermined. This CDR3 is built from 13 residues. The germline gives CDR1 MNHEY, CDR2 SMNVEV (reference sequence). V gave up 6 bases and J gave up 2 bases, with 10 bases separating them. The CDR3 loop is CASRAHGNYGYTF. DNA for the CDR3: TGTGCCAGCAGAGCACACGGAAACTATGGCTACACCTTC.

The J gene is TRBJ2-3, the V gene TRBV29-1; D ambiguous. V was trimmed by 8 bases and J by 6 bases, leaving 12 bases between them. The V gene's germline CDR1 is SQVTM and CDR2 ANQGSEA. The CDR3 is made up of 11 amino acids. The CDR3 loop reads CSIKPRDTQYF. The CDR3 DNA reads as TGCAGCATTAAACCGAGGGATACGCAGTATTTT.

This chain connects TRBV10-3 to TRBJ2-7, with 9 bases identical to TRBD2. CDR1 ENHRY and CDR2 SYGVKD come from the germline V gene. This CDR3 has 13 residues. V lost 8 bases and J lost 2; bases outside the gene matches: 4. Here the CDR3 DNA reads TGTGCCATCCGACTAGCGGCCGCCTACGAGCAGTACTTC. Translating it yields CAIRLAAAYEQYF.

Only a few counts were recorded for this clone. The chain employs TRBV2 and TRBJ1-1; D is unresolved. Between the trimmed V and J ends, which lost 6 bases and 6 bases, there was a span of 17 bases. Germline V gives CDR1 SNHLY, CDR2 FYNNEI. The CDR3 consists of 14 residues. The CDR3 region is CASSDQRPGAEAFF. CDR3 nucleotide sequence: TGTGCCAGCAGCGACCAGCGGCCCGGGGCTGAAGCTTTCTTT.

V is TRBV7-9 and J is TRBJ2-1; TRBD1 matches at 10 bases. Germline lookup yields CDR1 SEHNR and CDR2 FQNEAQ (reference sequence). The CDR3 is 17 amino acids. V trimming: 1 base; J trimming: 6 bases; junction bases outside the gene matches: 9. CDR3 amino acids: CASSLGYLGQGSNEQFF. The DNA for the CDR3 is TGTGCCAGCAGCTTAGGCTATTTGGGACAGGGGTCCAATGAGCAGTTCTTC.

The chain joins TRBV5-4 to TRBJ2-7; 9 bases align to TRBD2. The junction had 9 bases not matched to a gene; V was cut back by 0 bases and J by 2 bases. CDR1 and CDR2 (germline): SGHNT, YYREEE (reference sequence). This CDR3 spans 17 amino acids. CDR3 DNA sequence: TGTGCCAGCAGCTTGGCTGAGGAGCGGGAGGTCACCTACGAGCAGTACTTC. Translation gives CASSLAEEREVTYEQYF.

As DNA, the CDR3 is TGCGCCAGCAGCCAAGGGACGGGAAAGTGGCCCCAGCATTTT. Amino acid sequence: CASSQGTGKWPQHF. The chain is built from TRBV4-3 and TRBJ1-5; D remains ambiguous. There are 14 residues in the CDR3. Germline values: CDR1 LGHNA, CDR2 YSLEER. Deletions cut 1 base from V and 9 bases from J, with 13 bases between.

The V and J genes are TRBV18 and TRBJ2-5; 11 nucleotides line up with TRBD2. The germline V gene encodes CDR1 KGHSH and CDR2 LQKENI. With V trimmed by 3 bases and J by 3 bases, 3 bases remained unmatched. This CDR3 region has 15 residues. The CDR3 sequence is CASSPTSGKKETQYF. The CDR3 nucleotides are TGTGCCAGCTCACCGACTAGCGGGAAGAAAGAGACCCAGTACTTC.

This chain links TRBV5-4 with TRBJ2-1, with D maybe TRBD1 (6 bases). Trimming stripped 7 bases from V and 0 bases from J, with 14 bases between. CDR1 and CDR2 from the germline V gene are SGHNT and YYREEE (reference sequence). The CDR3 extends over 15 amino acids. Here the CDR3 DNA reads TGTGCCAGCTCCCCGCAGGGGAGCTCCTACAATGAGCAGTTCTTC. It yields the protein CASSPQGSSYNEQFF.

The gene calls are TRBV4-3 and TRBJ1-4, with 7 bases identical to TRBD1. This CDR3 region has 15 residues. CDR1 and CDR2 (germline): LGHNA, YSLEER. Losses at the gene ends were 1 base for V and 7 bases for J; bases not matched to a gene: 6. The CDR3 DNA is TGCGCCAGCAGCCAAGGACAGGGACCCCTTGAAAAACTGTTTTTT. This gives the protein CASSQGQGPLEKLFF.

The chain links TRBV5-1 to TRBJ2-7; perhaps TRBD2 as D (5 bases). Deletions cut 1 base from V and 1 base from J, with 18 bases between. The V gene's germline CDR1 is SGHRS and CDR2 YFSETQ. CDR3 size: 17 residues. CDR3 protein: CASSLSDQRYISYEQYF. In DNA form, the CDR3 reads TGCGCCAGCAGCTTGTCCGACCAGCGGTACATATCCTACGAGCAGTACTTC.

This chain joins TRBV19 and TRBJ2-7, with a weak D call TRBD2 (5 bases). V was trimmed by 5 bases and J by 4 bases, leaving 12 bases between them. The length of the CDR3 is 13 residues. CDR1 and CDR2 (germline): LNHDA, SQIVND (reference sequence). The CDR3 nucleotides are TGTGCCAGTAGTGAGGGAGTGCCGTACGAGCAGTACTTC. This encodes CASSEGVPYEQYF.

Only one count was recorded for this clone. V gene TRBV28 combines with J gene TRBJ2-4, with D possibly matching TRBD1 (5 bases). The CDR3 runs 15 residues. Trimming took 1 base from V and 6 from J, leaving 13 bases between them. CDR1 is MDHEN, CDR2 SYDVKM, per germline. The CDR3: CASSLYGRAVNIQYF. In DNA, the CDR3 is TGTGCCAGCAGTTTATATGGCAGGGCAGTAAACATTCAGTACTTC.

In this sample, this clone turned up once. This rearrangement joins TRBV29-1 to TRBJ2-7; possible D gene TRBD1, 5 bases. The germline V gene encodes CDR1 SQVTM and CDR2 ANQGSEA. This CDR3 region has 12 residues. V dropped 2 bases and J dropped 6 bases, with 11 bases sitting between them. CDR3 loop: CSVERAGREQYF. The CDR3 nucleotides are TGCAGCGTTGAACGGGCAGGGCGCGAGCAGTACTTC.

The J gene is TRBJ2-7, the V gene TRBV6-5; weak D call: TRBD1 (6 bases). From germline, CDR1 is MNHEY and CDR2 SVGAGI. The CDR3 length is 15 residues. V was trimmed by 2 bases and J by 6 bases, leaving 17 bases between them. The CDR3 loop is CASSYMGHLQGEQYF. Written as DNA, the CDR3 is TGTGCCAGCAGTTACATGGGACACCTCCAGGGCGAGCAGTACTTC.

The chain couples TRBV27 to TRBJ1-1, with no clear D. The CDR3 covers 13 residues. Germline CDR1 reads MNHEY; CDR2 reads SMNVEV (reference sequence). V gave up 8 bases and J gave up 0 bases, with 10 bases separating them. CDR3 sequence: CASAWTVNTEAFF. The CDR3 nucleotides are TGTGCCAGCGCCTGGACGGTGAACACTGAAGCTTTCTTT.

The chain has TRBV29-1 and TRBJ2-7, with a possible D match to TRBD2 (5 bases). Germline lookup yields CDR1 SQVTM and CDR2 ANQGSEA. The V and J ends lost 6 bases and 5 bases respectively, with 17 bases between them. CDR3 length: 13 amino acids. DNA for the CDR3: TGCAGCGTGGACTCATCCCATGCAAACGAGCAGTACTTC. This gives the protein CSVDSSHANEQYF.

The chain couples TRBV6-4 to TRBJ1-4; D is possibly TRBD1 (6 bases). CDR1 is MRHNA, CDR2 SNTAGT, per germline. CDR3 length: 14 residues. V lost 0 bases, J lost 11 bases, and 13 bases lay in between. CDR3 DNA: TGTGCCAGCAGTGACTCGGGGGGGGCTGGGAAACTGTTTTTT. It encodes CASSDSGGAGKLFF.